The next 23 T cell receptor beta chains were all read from a single sample in a study of T cells in Graves' hyperthyroidism and ophthalmopathy. There were TCR beta CDR3 regions amplified from RNA transcripts. TCR CDR3 regions were first amplified by RT-PCR with HTBI primers. TCRdb recomputed calls from the multiplex PCR reads with MiXCR, one row per CDR3 protein. The sample lists hundreds of thousands of distinct CDR3 sequences; approximately 21% were seen once. The sequenced material came from blood. Receptor source: a man aged 25 to 45 with Graves' ophthalmopathy.

This clonotype turned up a few times. This sequence joins TRBV5-1 and TRBJ2-7; no clear D gene. The CDR3 covers 16 residues. V was trimmed by 4 bases and J by 0 bases, leaving 17 bases between them. Germline values: CDR1 SGHRS, CDR2 YFSETQ. In nucleotides, the CDR3 is TGCGCCAGCAGCGACGTTTTGGACCAACCCTCCTACGAGCAGTACTTC. Translating gives CASSDVLDQPSYEQYF.

The chain is built from TRBV24-1 and TRBJ2-1; 7 bases agree with TRBD1. The CDR3 is made up of 17 amino acids. The V gene end was trimmed by 3 bases and the J gene end by 4 bases; junction bases not matched to a gene: 11. Germline loops: CDR1 KGHDR, CDR2 SFDVKD. For the CDR3, the DNA is TGTGCCACCAGTGATCACCCTAACAGGGGTTCGTACAATGAGCAGTTCTTC. Protein product: CATSDHPNRGSYNEQFF.

Ten or more counts support this clonotype. This chain links TRBV20-1 with TRBJ2-3, with 15 bases matching TRBD2. V trimming: 4 bases; J trimming: 11 bases; junction bases outside the gene matches: 4. The CDR3 is 13 residues long. The germline V gene has CDR1 DFQATT and CDR2 SNEGSKA (reference sequence). CDR3 nucleotide sequence: TGCAGTGCTACCCCGGGACTAGCGGGAGGGCAGTATTTT. Protein sequence: CSATPGLAGGQYF.

This clonotype appeared a few times. The chain is built from TRBV28 and TRBJ2-1; 7 nucleotides agree with TRBD2. CDR3 size: 13 residues. J was trimmed by 15 bases and V by 5 bases; bases with no gene match: 13. CDR1 is MDHEN and CDR2 is SYDVKM in the germline V gene. This CDR3 reads CASSLPSQRGWFF. The CDR3 DNA reads TGTGCCAGCAGTCTCCCCTCCCAGCGGGGTTGGTTCTTC.

The chain uses TRBV7-8 and TRBJ1-5; perhaps TRBD1 as D (5 bases). Trimming removed 8 bases from V and 2 bases from J, with 13 bases in between. The CDR3 spans 14 residues. The germline V gene has CDR1 SGHVS and CDR2 FQNEAQ. The CDR3 is CASGVTGGNQPQHF. The CDR3 region has the DNA TGTGCCAGCGGCGTAACAGGAGGCAATCAGCCCCAGCATTTT.

The chain combines TRBV20-1 with TRBJ2-2; D ambiguous. Trimming took 4 bases from V and 4 from J, leaving 7 bases between them. The CDR3 is made up of 12 amino acids. The germline V gene has CDR1 DFQATT and CDR2 SNEGSKA (reference sequence). In nucleotides, the CDR3 is TGCAGTGCTATAGGCTTCACCGGGGAGCTGTTTTTT. Translating it yields CSAIGFTGELFF.

This clonotype was observed a handful of times. The chain couples TRBV7-8 to TRBJ2-7; D assignment may be TRBD1 or TRBD2 (5 bases each). V shed 5 bases and J shed 2 bases, with 13 bases lying between them. Germline V gene lookup returns CDR1 SGHVS and CDR2 FQNEAQ. The CDR3 spans 14 residues. This CDR3 reads CASSHRDGTYEQYF. CDR3 nucleotides: TGTGCCAGCAGCCATAGGGACGGTACCTACGAGCAGTACTTC. Looking up the rest from reference TRBV7-8 and TRBJ2-7 gives the full variable domain: GAGVSQSPRYKVAKRGQDVALRCDPISGHVSLFWYQQALGQGPEFLTYFQNEAQLDKSGLPSDRFFAERPEGSVSTLKIQRTQQEDSAVYLCASSHRDGTYEQYFGPGTRLTVT.

This clonotype was detected many times. The J gene is TRBJ1-1, the V gene TRBV6-6, with D perhaps TRBD1 (5 bases). CDR1 and CDR2 from the germline V gene are MNHNY and SVGAGI (reference sequence). V was trimmed by 2 bases and J by 5 bases, leaving 6 bases between them. There are 12 residues in the CDR3. The CDR3 coding sequence is TGTGCCAGCAGTTACGGGGCAACTGAAGCTTTCTTT. This translates into CASSYGATEAFF.

This chain connects TRBV7-8 to TRBJ2-5; no reliable D call. Per the germline V gene, CDR1 is SGHVS and CDR2 is FQNEAQ. V was trimmed by 3 bases and J by 3 bases, leaving 11 bases between them. The CDR3 sequence is 14 residues long. In DNA form, the CDR3 reads TGTGCCAGCAGCTTTACAGTCACCAAAGAGACCCAGTACTTC. Its protein is CASSFTVTKETQYF. Full variable domain (missing parts from reference TRBV7-8 and TRBJ2-5): GAGVSQSPRYKVAKRGQDVALRCDPISGHVSLFWYQQALGQGPEFLTYFQNEAQLDKSGLPSDRFFAERPEGSVSTLKIQRTQQEDSAVYLCASSFTVTKETQYFGPGTRLLVL.

A few counts support this clonotype. The rearrangement links TRBV6-2 or TRBV6-3 to TRBJ2-7; a possible D gene is TRBD2 (6 bases). Germline V lookup: CDR1 MNHEY, CDR2 SVGEGT. With 8 bases removed from V and 3 bases from J, the gap between germline ends came to 23 bases. The CDR3 spans 16 residues. For the CDR3, the DNA is TGTGCCAGCTCGGGCCAGGGCGGGGCAGGGATCTACGAGCAGTACTTC. Translating gives CASSGQGGAGIYEQYF.

V and J are TRBV30 and TRBJ2-1; D remains unclear. Trimming removed 1 base from V and 10 bases from J, with 8 bases in between. The length of the CDR3 is 11 residues. Germline V gives CDR1 GTSNPN, CDR2 SVGIG (reference sequence). This CDR3 is CAWSGGGEQFF. CDR3 coding DNA: TGTGCCTGGAGTGGTGGTGGCGAGCAGTTCTTC.

This clonotype was found once. This chain connects TRBV28 to TRBJ2-1; D remains unclear. Trimming cost V 1 base and J 10 bases, with 8 bases left between them. The germline V gene has CDR1 MDHEN and CDR2 SYDVKM. This CDR3 spans 12 amino acids. The CDR3 region is CASSLLIVEQFF. The DNA of the CDR3 is TGTGCCAGCAGTTTATTGATTGTAGAGCAGTTCTTC.

V usage is TRBV6-1 and J usage is TRBJ1-1, with D tentatively TRBD1 (5 bases). Germline V gives CDR1 MNHNS, CDR2 SASEGT. Trimming pared 10 bases from V and 2 bases from J, leaving 26 bases between. This CDR3 is built from 17 residues. The CDR3 DNA follows: TGTGCCATCGATTCCGCGGGGACCTCCAGAGGAAACACTGAAGCTTTCTTT. Translating it yields CAIDSAGTSRGNTEAFF.

This clonotype was observed many times. This chain links TRBV11-2 with TRBJ2-2; 8 bases align to TRBD1. The V gene's germline CDR1 is SGHAT and CDR2 FQNNGV. The CDR3 is 14 amino acids. The V segment lost 6 bases and the J segment 4 bases; nucleotides outside the gene matches: 4. CDR3 nucleotides: TGTGCCAGCAGGAGGACAGGGTCCACCGGGGAGCTGTTTTTT. Translating gives CASRRTGSTGELFF.

This clonotype was seen more than once but under ten times. The chain links TRBV18 to TRBJ1-1; 7 bases match TRBD1. Germline V gives CDR1 KGHSH, CDR2 LQKENI. CDR3 length: 15 residues. J was trimmed by 1 base and V by 3 bases; bases with no gene match: 5. The CDR3 sequence is CASSPATGRNTEAFF. Written as DNA, the CDR3 is TGTGCCAGCTCACCCGCGACAGGGCGGAACACTGAAGCTTTCTTT.

This clonotype was picked up many times. The chain joins TRBV24-1 to TRBJ2-5; D not certain. This CDR3 region has 14 residues. V lost 1 base, J lost 0 bases, and 5 bases lay in between. Germline V CDR1 and CDR2: KGHDR, SFDVKD. CDR3 nucleotide sequence: TGTGCCACCAGTGATTTTGGGGACCAAGAGACCCAGTACTTC. This encodes CATSDFGDQETQYF.

The chain links TRBV27 to TRBJ2-6; no firm D call. The CDR3 contains 17 residues. Germline assignment: CDR1 MNHEY and CDR2 SMNVEV (reference sequence). The germline V and J ends were trimmed by 7 bases and 0 bases, with 16 bases remaining between them. CDR3 amino acids: CASTSLSDFSGANVLTF. Here the CDR3 DNA reads TGTGCCAGCACCTCCCTATCGGATTTCTCTGGGGCCAACGTCCTGACTTTC.

The sample holds many counts of this clonotype. Sequence at one end of the junction differs from germline and may be a read error. The chain couples TRBV6-6 to TRBJ1-1; D remains unclear. The CDR3 runs to 15 residues. Germline loops: CDR1 MNHNY, CDR2 SVGAGI (reference sequence). Written as DNA, the CDR3 is TGTGCCAGCAGTTACTCCTACGCATTGAATACTGAAGCTTTCTTT. It translates to CASSYSYALNTEAFF.

This clonotype was counted a few times. Mismatch with germline at one junction end may stem from a read error. V usage is TRBV7-8 and J usage is TRBJ1-2; possible D gene TRBD1, 6 bases. This CDR3 region has 16 residues. CDR1 and CDR2 from the germline V gene are SGHVS and FQNEAQ. In DNA, the CDR3 is TGTGCCGGCAGCTTGACCCGCCCCGATAGGGGGGATGGCTACACCTTC. Its protein is CAGSLTRPDRGDGYTF.

Here the CDR3 reads CASSSSHGVRTEAFF. In nucleotides, the CDR3 is TGCGCCAGCAGCTCTAGCCACGGGGTTAGGACTGAAGCTTTCTTT. This chain joins TRBV5-1 and TRBJ1-1; D gene unclear. The CDR3 sequence is 15 residues long. Germline loops: CDR1 SGHRS, CDR2 YFSETQ. Trimming removed 3 bases at V and 5 bases at J, with 17 bases between.

This clonotype was seen a few times. The chain uses TRBV6-1 and TRBJ2-1; TRBD2 matches at 10 bases. Unmatched junction bases numbered 6, after V lost 3 bases and J lost 7 bases. The CDR3 has 15 residues. Germline-derived CDR1 and CDR2 are MNHNS and SASEGT. CDR3 region: CASSDRLAGQNEQFF. CDR3 nucleotide sequence: TGTGCCAGCAGTGACAGACTAGCGGGTCAGAATGAGCAGTTCTTC.

The chain uses TRBV10-1 and TRBJ2-4; D may be TRBD1 (5 bases). Trimming left V 1 base short and J 0 bases short, with 7 bases between. This CDR3 is built from 15 residues. Germline V gene sequence: CDR1 WNHNN, CDR2 SYGVQD (reference sequence). CDR3 sequence reads: CASSEFQGAKNIQYF. For the CDR3, the DNA is TGCGCCAGCAGTGAGTTTCAGGGAGCCAAAAACATTCAGTACTTC.

V gene TRBV3-1 combines with J gene TRBJ2-1, with D possibly matching TRBD1 (5 bases). The V gene's germline CDR1 is LGHDT and CDR2 YNNKEL (reference sequence). The length of the CDR3 is 12 residues. Trimming took off 5 bases at V and 10 bases at J, with 12 bases between the two ends. CDR3 coding DNA: TGTGCCAGCAGCGATCGACAGACCGAGCAGTTCTTC. Encoded protein: CASSDRQTEQFF.